A single sample is the source of the 16 T cell receptor beta chains below, sequenced in a study of shared clonotypes between healthy human individuals. Clones were sequenced by immunoSEQ multiplex PCR, and TCRdb holds only the in-frame ones, with some missing. The repertoire holds 2 million to 2.5 million clones, with about 95% as singletons. The sample consisted of naive CD4+ T cells sorted from blood. Stated subset: CD45RA+ positively selected. These receptors were collected from a man aged 18 to 30 in good health.

This chain uses TRBV28 with TRBJ1-4; 9 nucleotides match TRBD1. From germline, CDR1 is MDHEN and CDR2 SYDVKM. Trimming cost V 7 bases and J 10 bases; bases outside gene matches: 10. CDR3 length: 14 amino acids. As DNA, the CDR3 is TGTGCCAGCACAACTTCCGGGACAGGGAGAAAACTGTTTTTT. It is translated as CASTTSGTGRKLFF.

J is TRBJ2-1 and V is TRBV11-1; D unclear. CDR3 length: 11 amino acids. Trimming cost V 4 bases and J 9 bases, with 7 bases left between them. In germline, CDR1 is SGHAT, CDR2 FQDESV (reference sequence). The CDR3 DNA is TGTGCCAGCAGCTCTCAACGTGAGCAGTTCTTC. It specifies CASSSQREQFF.

The CDR3 nucleotides read TGCGCCAGCAGCCATTATGGGGCACAGGGAAATTCACCCCTCCACTTT. This encodes CASSHYGAQGNSPLHF. The chain carries TRBV4-1 and TRBJ1-6, with a tentative D call TRBD1 (6 bases). This CDR3 contains 16 residues. Germline CDR1 reads MGHRA; CDR2 reads YSYEKL. V lost 3 bases and J lost 7, with 16 bases in between.

V and J are TRBV28 and TRBJ2-7; D call uncertain. The V and J ends lost 2 bases and 3 bases respectively, with 8 bases between them. CDR1 and CDR2 from the germline V gene are MDHEN and SYDVKM. The CDR3 is made up of 13 amino acids. The CDR3 region is CASSLVSFYEQYF. CDR3 nucleotides: TGTGCCAGCAGTTTAGTTAGTTTCTACGAGCAGTACTTC.

CDR3 sequence (DNA): TGTGCCAGCAGCCCGGACGGTCCCGGAGGTACGCAGTATTTT. This sequence encodes CASSPDGPGGTQYF. The V and J genes are TRBV6-4 and TRBJ2-3; possible D gene TRBD2, 5 bases. CDR1 is MRHNA and CDR2 is SNTAGT in the germline V gene. The CDR3 is 14 residues long. V shed 6 bases and J shed 8 bases, with 18 bases lying between them.

The chain combines TRBV25-1 with TRBJ2-2; 9 bases map to TRBD1. V lost 8 bases and J lost 1; bases outside the gene matches: 2. CDR3 length: 14 amino acids. Germline CDR1 MGHDK, CDR2 SYGVNS. The CDR3 sequence: CASGGQGNTGELFF. The CDR3 nucleotides read TGTGCCAGCGGGGGACAGGGGAACACCGGGGAGCTGTTTTTT.

The chain recombines TRBV2 with TRBJ2-1; the D is unclear. Trimming took off 0 bases at V and 9 bases at J, with 12 bases between the two ends. The CDR3 consists of 14 residues. Per the germline V gene, CDR1 is SNHLY and CDR2 is FYNNEI. The CDR3 coding sequence is TGTGCCAGCAGTGAAGCGAAGCCGGGCAGTGAGCAGTTCTTC. This gives the protein CASSEAKPGSEQFF.

This clone was seen a handful of times. The chain joins TRBV4-3 to TRBJ2-5, with 7 bases identical to TRBD2. The better agreement between TRBJ2-7 and the DNA end casts doubt on the J call. The germline V gene encodes CDR1 LGHNA and CDR2 YSLEER. This CDR3 comprises 14 residues. The CDR3: CASSQEAGDYEQYF. The CDR3, as DNA: TGCGCCAGCAGCCAAGAGGCGGGAGACTACGAGCAGTACTTC.

V and J are TRBV6-5 and TRBJ1-5; D is possibly TRBD1 (6 bases). This CDR3 spans 14 amino acids. Germline-derived CDR1 and CDR2 are MNHEY and SVGAGI. The V and J ends lost 6 bases and 7 bases respectively, with 16 bases between them. This CDR3 is CASRGGGKRQPQHF. CDR3 sequence (DNA): TGTGCCAGCAGAGGAGGGGGGAAACGGCAGCCCCAGCATTTT.

V gene TRBV28 combines with J gene TRBJ2-5; D ambiguous. Looked up from germline, CDR1 is MDHEN and CDR2 is SYDVKM. The CDR3 has 16 amino acids. Trimming cost V 0 bases and J 4 bases, with 15 bases left between them. CDR3 sequence: CASSLWNRYPGETQYF. CDR3 coding DNA: TGTGCCAGCAGTTTATGGAACAGATACCCCGGAGAGACCCAGTACTTC.

The chain is built from TRBV4-1 and TRBJ1-1, with 7 bases identical to TRBD1. After removal of 0 bases from V and 11 bases from J, the junction contained 12 bases not matched to a gene. The CDR3 spans 15 residues. Germline CDR1 and CDR2: MGHRA and YSYEKL. The CDR3 DNA reads TGCGCCAGCAGCCAAGATGAGGGGGCATTTTCTCTGGCTTTCTTT. Translating gives CASSQDEGAFSLAFF.

V is TRBV5-1 and J is TRBJ1-2; TRBD1 is a possible D gene (5 bases). Trimming shortened V by 2 bases and J by 1 base, and 12 bases separated the two germline ends. There are 15 residues in the CDR3. Germline-derived CDR1 and CDR2 are SGHRS and YFSETQ. The chain's CDR3 is CASSLGQGDNYGYTF. CDR3 DNA sequence: TGCGCCAGCAGCTTAGGGCAGGGAGATAACTATGGCTACACCTTC.

The chain recombines TRBV10-2 with TRBJ2-7, with 9 bases lining up with TRBD1. The CDR3 has 15 amino acids. The V gene's germline CDR1 is WSHSY and CDR2 SAAADI. J was trimmed by 3 bases and V by 7 bases; bases with no gene match: 10. CDR3 DNA: TGCGCCAGCAATGGGGTGGGACAGGGTCTCTACGAGCAGTACTTC. This sequence encodes CASNGVGQGLYEQYF.

The CDR3, as DNA: TGTGCCAGCAGCTCGCCGGGACGCACTGAAGCTTTCTTT. This translates into CASSSPGRTEAFF. The chain carries TRBV7-9 and TRBJ1-1; weak D call: TRBD1 (5 bases). From germline, CDR1 is SEHNR and CDR2 FQNEAQ (reference sequence). V was shortened by 4 bases and J by 4 bases, with 10 bases between the two germline ends. CDR3 length equals 13 residues.

The V gene is TRBV7-9, the J gene TRBJ1-1; D gene uncertain. CDR3 length: 14 amino acids. Germline loops: CDR1 SEHNR, CDR2 FQNEAQ (reference sequence). Trimming left V 4 bases short and J 0 bases short, with 9 bases between. In DNA, the CDR3 is TGTGCCAGCAGCTGGGAGGACCTGAACACTGAAGCTTTCTTT. Translating it yields CASSWEDLNTEAFF.

The chain recombines TRBV6-5 with TRBJ1-1; 9 bases agree with TRBD1. The CDR3 runs 13 residues. In germline, CDR1 is MNHEY, CDR2 SVGAGI. The V segment lost 2 bases and the J segment 11 bases; nucleotides outside the gene matches: 6. In nucleotides, the CDR3 is TGTGCCAGCAGTTACCGGACAGGGGCCGGGGCTTTCTTT. It specifies CASSYRTGAGAFF.